The rows below give T cell receptor beta chains drawn from one sample of a study of OX40 agonist ivuxolimab in advanced cancers. The table came from immunoSEQ multiplex PCR; TCRdb's copy has only in-frame clones and leaves some out. Found here are roughly 73,000 clones, roughly 90% of them singletons; the top ten hold 2% to 3%. The material sequenced was CD4+ or CD8+ T cells sorted from blood, taken in a trial of the OX40 agonist ivuxolimab. The receptor source for this set is an adult with an advanced solid tumor such as melanoma, head and neck, liver or kidney cancer. CDR3s include the opening cysteine and the closing phenylalanine or tryptophan. D genes are given only for firm matches. Size is omitted from some rows. Given values are once, few, many or a class for expanded clones.

clone_size j_call d_call v_call cdr3_nt cdr3_aa
once TRBJ2-7 . TRBV4-2 TGTGCCAGCAGCCGTCCGGGGGCCTCCTACGAGCAGTACTTC CASSRPGASYEQYF
. TRBJ1-1 . TRBV7-9 TGTGCCAGCAGCTTGCAGGGTTCAAACACCGAAGCTTTCTTT CASSLQGSNTEAFF
. TRBJ2-1 . TRBV25-1 TGTGCCAGCACCTCCATCAGGGGGGACAACTCCTACAATGAGCAGTTCTTC CASTSIRGDNSYNEQFF
. TRBJ2-7 . TRBV2 TGTGCCAGCAGTGATGTCGGGGGGCCCGAGCAGTACTTC CASSDVGGPEQYF
. TRBJ2-3 . TRBV7-9 TGTGCCAGCAGCTTATGGGTAGGACAGACCGCCGCGGATACGCAGTATTTT CASSLWVGQTAADTQYF
. TRBJ2-7 . TRBV7-9 TGTGCCAGCCGTCCCGGGGACTCCTTGGGGCAGTACTTC CASRPGDSLGQYF
. TRBJ1-2 . TRBV28 TGTGCCAGCAGTTCCCGTGTTGGGGGCTACACCTTC CASSSRVGGYTF
. TRBJ1-2 . TRBV25-1 TGTGCCAGCAGTGAAGGGGGTGGCTACACCTTC CASSEGGGYTF
. TRBJ2-7 TRBD2 TRBV28 TGTGCCAGCAGTTCCCCCGGGGGAGGGGTAAGGAACGAGCAGTACTTC CASSSPGGGVRNEQYF
. TRBJ2-1 TRBD2 TRBV19 TGTGCCAGTAGTGTATCCGGGACTAGCGGGAACAATGAGCAGTTCTTC CASSVSGTSGNNEQFF
. TRBJ2-5 . TRBV5-5 TGTGCCAGCAGCTTGGGAGCGCCGTTGGAGACCCAGTACTTC CASSLGAPLETQYF
once TRBJ2-1 . TRBV4-2 TGTGCCAGCAGCCCCCCAAAAGGGAATGAGCAGTTCTTC CASSPPKGNEQFF
. TRBJ2-1 TRBD2 TRBV11-1 TGTGCCAGCAGCCCTCGGGGCGGGAGGGCCGGGAACAATGAGCAGTTCTTC CASSPRGGRAGNNEQFF
. TRBJ2-7 . TRBV7-2 TGTGCCAGCACCTGGGGGCTAACCCCCGCCTACGAGCAGTACTTC CASTWGLTPAYEQYF
. TRBJ1-6 TRBD1 TRBV5-1 TGCGCCAGCAGTTCCGGGACAGAAGGTTCACCCCTCCACTTT CASSSGTEGSPLHF
. TRBJ2-1 . TRBV5-1 TGCGCCAGCAGCGAAGGAGCCCAGGGCTCCTACAATGAGCAGTTCTTC CASSEGAQGSYNEQFF
. TRBJ1-5 . TRBV2 TGTGCCAGCAGTGGGCAGGGGAGCAATCAGCCCCAGCATTTT CASSGQGSNQPQHF
. TRBJ2-2 TRBD2 TRBV5-1 TGCGCCAGCAGCTCCTGGACTAGCGGGATTAACACCGGGGAGCTGTTTTTT CASSSWTSGINTGELFF
. TRBJ2-1 . TRBV27 TGTGCCAGCAGTTCCTGGGGGGGTGGGGGCGGTCGAAATGAGCAGTTCTTC CASSSWGGGGGRNEQFF
. TRBJ1-4 . TRBV29-1 TGCAGCGTCCCGGGACGGGTAAATGAAAAACTGTTTTTT CSVPGRVNEKLFF
. TRBJ1-2 TRBD1 TRBV5-1 TGCGCCAGCAGGTTGGGAGGGGGCGAAGATGGCTACACCTTC CASRLGGGEDGYTF
. TRBJ2-2 TRBD2 TRBV7-9 TGTGCCAGCAGCTTAGGTCTTATAGCGGGAGGCCCTTCGGGGGAGCTGTTTTTT CASSLGLIAGGPSGELFF
. TRBJ2-1 TRBD2 TRBV5-8 TGTGCCAGCAGCCGAACGCCGGGACTAGCGGCTCGAAATGAGCAGTTCTTC CASSRTPGLAARNEQFF
. TRBJ2-2 TRBD2 TRBV2 TGTGCCAGCAGACTAGCGGGGATCTATGGGGAGCTGTTTTTT CASRLAGIYGELFF
. TRBJ2-3 . TRBV7-6 TGTGCCAGCAGCTTAATGGGGGCAGATACGCAGTATTTT CASSLMGADTQYF
. TRBJ1-1 . TRBV2 TGTGCCAGCAGTGGGACTCAACGGAACACTGAAGCTTTCTTT CASSGTQRNTEAFF
few TRBJ1-2 . TRBV6-1 TGTGCCAGTGACAAGACACCCTCTAACTATGGCTACACCTTC CASDKTPSNYGYTF
. TRBJ2-1 TRBD2 TRBV7-6 TGTGCCAGCAGCTTAGGGACTAGCGGGACCTACAATGAGCAGTTCTTC CASSLGTSGTYNEQFF
. TRBJ2-7 TRBD1 TRBV5-1 TGCGCCAGCAGCTCCGGACAGGCGATACCCTACGAGCAGTACTTC CASSSGQAIPYEQYF
. TRBJ2-2 TRBD1 TRBV28 TGTGCCAGCAGTTTATTCATGGACAGGGGGCGAATCGGAAACACCGGGGAGCTGTTTTTT CASSLFMDRGRIGNTGELFF
once TRBJ1-3 . TRBV4-2 TGTGCCAGCAGCCAAGGTTGGCTAGGCCGGGCCAGTGGAAACACCATATATTTT CASSQGWLGRASGNTIYF
once TRBJ1-3 TRBD1 TRBV19 TGTGCCAGTAGTCTCCAAGGGACAGGTGGAAACACCATATATTTT CASSLQGTGGNTIYF
. TRBJ2-3 TRBD2 TRBV7-6 TGTGCCAGCATCCAAAGATCGGGGGGAGGGGGCACAGATACGCAGTATTTT CASIQRSGGGGTDTQYF
. TRBJ2-1 . TRBV30 TGTGCCTGGGAACAGAGGAGCTCCTACAATGAGCAGTTCTTC CAWEQRSSYNEQFF
. TRBJ2-7 TRBD1 TRBV10-3 TGTGCCATCAGTGAAGCGGGTCAGGGGGCTAACGAGCAGTACTTC CAISEAGQGANEQYF
. TRBJ2-5 TRBD1 TRBV7-7 TGTGCTAGCAGCTTAGGGGGCAGCCAAGAGACCCAGTACTTC CASSLGGSQETQYF
once TRBJ2-6 . TRBV13 TGTGCCAGCAGCAAAGGTCCCACTGGGGCCAACGTCCTGACTTTC CASSKGPTGANVLTF
. TRBJ2-3 . TRBV2 TGTGCCAGCAGTGAGTCTGCAGATACGCAGTATTTT CASSESADTQYF
. TRBJ2-2 . TRBV5-1 TGCGCCAGCACTCCTGACACGACGAACACCGGGGAGCTGTTTTTT CASTPDTTNTGELFF
. TRBJ1-5 TRBD1 TRBV11-2 TGTGCCAGCAGCCCCCTTTCAGGGGGGGATCAGCCCCAGCATTTT CASSPLSGGDQPQHF
. TRBJ1-2 . TRBV18 TGTGCCAGCTCAGGACGGGACACGTATGGCTACACCTTC CASSGRDTYGYTF
once TRBJ1-5 TRBD1 TRBV19 TGTGCCAGTAGTGCCGGACAGGGAGGGGGCAATCAGCCCCAGCATTTT CASSAGQGGGNQPQHF
. TRBJ2-7 . TRBV2 TGTGCCACCTCAGTCCAGGGGCTGGACGAGCAGTACTTC CATSVQGLDEQYF